This TCR beta chain is drawn from a study of blood T cells in healthy people across ages. The CDR3 is made up of 16 amino acids. V gave up 4 bases and J gave up 4 bases; unmatched junction bases: 7. Germline V CDR1 and CDR2: LGHNA, YNFKEQ. It was with a sample-barcoded 5' primer and a J-beta primer mix that a second PCR of about 6 to 11 cycles was run. MiXCR, applied by TCRdb to the 5' RACE reads, yields one record per CDR3 protein. This sample has 650,000 to 700,000 distinct CDR3 sequences, with roughly 32% found just once. The receptor was derived from a woman over 75 in good health. Sequenced input: blood. The V gene is TRBV4-2, the J gene TRBJ1-4; 9 bases are a match to TRBD1. The CDR3 protein is CASSLFTGGLNEKLFF. CDR3 nucleotide sequence: TGTGCCAGCAGCCTCTTTACAGGGGGCCTTAATGAAAAACTGTTTTTT.